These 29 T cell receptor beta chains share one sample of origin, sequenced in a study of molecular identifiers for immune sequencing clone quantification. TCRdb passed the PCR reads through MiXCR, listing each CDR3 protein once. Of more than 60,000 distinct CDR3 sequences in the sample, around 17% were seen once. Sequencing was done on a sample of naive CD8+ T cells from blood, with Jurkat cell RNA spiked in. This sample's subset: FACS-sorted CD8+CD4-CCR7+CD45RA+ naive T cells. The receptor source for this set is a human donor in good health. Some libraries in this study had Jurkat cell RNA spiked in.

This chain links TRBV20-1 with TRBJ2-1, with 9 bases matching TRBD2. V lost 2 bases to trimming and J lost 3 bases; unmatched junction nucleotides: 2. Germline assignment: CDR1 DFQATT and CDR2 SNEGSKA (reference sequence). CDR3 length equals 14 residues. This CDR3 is CSARYSGGYNEQFF. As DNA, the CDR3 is TGCAGTGCTAGATATAGCGGGGGCTACAATGAGCAGTTCTTC.

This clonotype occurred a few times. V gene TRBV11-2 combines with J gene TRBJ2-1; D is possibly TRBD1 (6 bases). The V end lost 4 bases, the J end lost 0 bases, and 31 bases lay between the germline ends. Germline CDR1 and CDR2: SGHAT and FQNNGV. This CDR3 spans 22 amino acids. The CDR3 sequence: CASSYILPGGQLPSSSYNEQFF. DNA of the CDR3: TGTGCCAGCAGCTACATACTACCCGGAGGACAGTTACCCTCTTCCTCCTACAATGAGCAGTTCTTC.

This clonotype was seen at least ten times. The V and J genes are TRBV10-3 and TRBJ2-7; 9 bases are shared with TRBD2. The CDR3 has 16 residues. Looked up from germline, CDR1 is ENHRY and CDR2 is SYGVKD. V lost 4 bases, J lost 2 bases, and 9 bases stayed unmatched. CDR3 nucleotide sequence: TGTGCCATCAGTGGGGGCTCTAGCGGGATCACCTACGAGCAGTACTTC. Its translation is CAISGGSSGITYEQYF.

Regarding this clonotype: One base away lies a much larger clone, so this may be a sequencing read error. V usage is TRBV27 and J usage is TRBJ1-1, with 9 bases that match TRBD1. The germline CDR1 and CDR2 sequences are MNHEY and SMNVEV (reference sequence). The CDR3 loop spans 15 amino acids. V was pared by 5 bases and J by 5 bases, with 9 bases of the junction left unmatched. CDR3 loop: CASSLQGGTGTEAFF. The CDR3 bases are TGTGCCAGCAGTCTCCAGGGAGGGACAGGGACTGAAGCTTTCTTT.

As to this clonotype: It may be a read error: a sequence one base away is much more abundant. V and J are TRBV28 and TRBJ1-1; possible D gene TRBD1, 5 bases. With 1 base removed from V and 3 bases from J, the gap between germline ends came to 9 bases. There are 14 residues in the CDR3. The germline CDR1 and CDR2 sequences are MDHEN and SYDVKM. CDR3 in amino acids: CASSLSGPDTEAFF. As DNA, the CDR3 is TGTGCCAGCAGTTTATCGGGGCCCGACACTGAAGCTTTCTTT.

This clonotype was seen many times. The CDR3 nucleotides read TGTGCCAGCGGAACGGACAGATCTCCCAATCAGCCCCAGCATTTT. This encodes CASGTDRSPNQPQHF. The chain recombines TRBV6-2 or TRBV6-3 with TRBJ1-5, with D possibly matching TRBD1 (6 bases). Germline CDR1 is MNHEY and CDR2 is SVGEGT. V lost 8 bases and J lost 3, with 17 bases in between. This CDR3 is 15 amino acids long.

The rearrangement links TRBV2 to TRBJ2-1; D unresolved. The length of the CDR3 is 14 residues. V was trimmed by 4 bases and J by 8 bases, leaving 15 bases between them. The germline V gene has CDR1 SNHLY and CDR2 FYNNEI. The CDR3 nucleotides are TGTGCCAGCAGTGGCGACCCAGAGCTCTATGAGCAGTTCTTC. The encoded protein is CASSGDPELYEQFF.

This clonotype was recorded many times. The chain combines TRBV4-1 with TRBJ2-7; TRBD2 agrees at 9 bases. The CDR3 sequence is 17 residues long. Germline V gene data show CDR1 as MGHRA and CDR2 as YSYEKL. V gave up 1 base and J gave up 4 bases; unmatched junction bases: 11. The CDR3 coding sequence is TGCGCCAGCAGCCAAGTTCAAGCTAGCGGGAAGGTTTACGAGCAGTACTTC. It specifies CASSQVQASGKVYEQYF.

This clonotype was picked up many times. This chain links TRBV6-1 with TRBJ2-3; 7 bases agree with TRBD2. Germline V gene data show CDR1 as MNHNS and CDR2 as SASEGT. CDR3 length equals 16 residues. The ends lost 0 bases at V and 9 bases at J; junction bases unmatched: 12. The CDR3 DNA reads TGTGCCAGCAGTGAAGCCCCGACTAGCCCTAAGGACACGCAGTATTTT. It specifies CASSEAPTSPKDTQYF.

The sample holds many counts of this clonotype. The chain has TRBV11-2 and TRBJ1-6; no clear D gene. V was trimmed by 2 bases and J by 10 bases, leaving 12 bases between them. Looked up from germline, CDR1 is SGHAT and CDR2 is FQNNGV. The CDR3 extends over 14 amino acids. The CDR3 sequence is CASSLFSPNSPLHF. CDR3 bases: TGTGCCAGCAGCTTATTTTCCCCCAACTCACCCCTCCACTTT.

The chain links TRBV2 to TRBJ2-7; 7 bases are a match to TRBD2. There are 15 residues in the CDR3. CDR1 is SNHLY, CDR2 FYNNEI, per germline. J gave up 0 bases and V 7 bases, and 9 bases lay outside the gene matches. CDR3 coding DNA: TGTGCCAGCACAAACGTAGCGGGCTACTCCTACGAGCAGTACTTC. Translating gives CASTNVAGYSYEQYF.

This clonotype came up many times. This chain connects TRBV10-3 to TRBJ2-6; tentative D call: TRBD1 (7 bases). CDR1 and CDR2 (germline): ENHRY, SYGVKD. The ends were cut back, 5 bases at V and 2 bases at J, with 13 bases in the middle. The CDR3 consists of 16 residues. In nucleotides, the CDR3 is TGTGCCATCAGTAACACCAGGGGGGCTGGGGCCAACGTCCTGACTTTC. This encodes CAISNTRGAGANVLTF.

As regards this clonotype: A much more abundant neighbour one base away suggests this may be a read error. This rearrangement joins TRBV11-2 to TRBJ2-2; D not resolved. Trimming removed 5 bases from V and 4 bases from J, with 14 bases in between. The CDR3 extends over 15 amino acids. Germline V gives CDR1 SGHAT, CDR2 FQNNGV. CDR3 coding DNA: TGTGCCAGCAGCGCCGACAAGTTAAGCACCGGGGAGCTGTTTTTT. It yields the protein CASSADKLSTGELFF.

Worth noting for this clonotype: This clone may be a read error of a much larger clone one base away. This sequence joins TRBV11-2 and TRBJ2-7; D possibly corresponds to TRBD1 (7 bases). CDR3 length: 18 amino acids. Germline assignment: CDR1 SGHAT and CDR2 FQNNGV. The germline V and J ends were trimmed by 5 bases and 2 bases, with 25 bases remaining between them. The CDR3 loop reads CASSPGGGRQGPTYEQYF. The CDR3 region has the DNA TGTGCCAGCAGCCCCGGTGGAGGGAGACAGGGTCCAACCTACGAGCAGTACTTC. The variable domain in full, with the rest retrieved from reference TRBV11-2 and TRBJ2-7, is EAGVAQSPRYKIIEKRQSVAFWCNPISGHATLYWYQQILGQGPKLLIQFQNNGVVDDSQLPKDRFSAERLKGVDSTLKIQPAKLEDSAVYLCASSPGGGRQGPTYEQYFGPGTRLTVT.

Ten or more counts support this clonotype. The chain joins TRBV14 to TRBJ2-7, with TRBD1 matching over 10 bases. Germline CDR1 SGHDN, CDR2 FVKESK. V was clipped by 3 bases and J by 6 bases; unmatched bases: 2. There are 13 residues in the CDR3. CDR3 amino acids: CASSQWTGGEQYF. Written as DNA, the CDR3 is TGTGCCAGCAGCCAGTGGACAGGGGGCGAGCAGTACTTC. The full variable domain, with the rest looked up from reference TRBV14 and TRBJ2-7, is EAGVTQFPSHSVIEKGQTVTLRCDPISGHDNLYWYRRVMGKEIKFLLHFVKESKQDESGMPNNRFLAERTGGTYSTLKVQPAELEDSGVYFCASSQWTGGEQYFGPGTRLTVT.

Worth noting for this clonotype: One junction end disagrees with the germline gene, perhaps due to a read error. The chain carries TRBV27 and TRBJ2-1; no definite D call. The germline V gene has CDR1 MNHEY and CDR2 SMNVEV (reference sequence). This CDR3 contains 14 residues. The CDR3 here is CASSYTSSYNKQFF. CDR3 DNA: TGTGCCAGCAGCTATACGAGCTCCTACAATAAGCAGTTCTTC.

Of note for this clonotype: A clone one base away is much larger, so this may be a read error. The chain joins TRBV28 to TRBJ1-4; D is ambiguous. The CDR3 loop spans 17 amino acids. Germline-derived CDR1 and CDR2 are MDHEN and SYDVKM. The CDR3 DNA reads TGTGCCAGCAGTTTACGGCCCGGGGTGGCCGGAAATGGAAAACTGTTTTTT. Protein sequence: CASSLRPGVAGNGKLFF.

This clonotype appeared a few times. CDR3 bases: TGTGCCAGCAGCCTTGGGACTGCGGTGAACATTCAGTACTTC. It yields the protein CASSLGTAVNIQYF. The gene calls are TRBV12-3 or TRBV12-4 and TRBJ2-4; D is possibly TRBD2 (6 bases). V was pared by 6 bases and J by 7 bases, with 16 bases between. CDR3 length: 14 residues.

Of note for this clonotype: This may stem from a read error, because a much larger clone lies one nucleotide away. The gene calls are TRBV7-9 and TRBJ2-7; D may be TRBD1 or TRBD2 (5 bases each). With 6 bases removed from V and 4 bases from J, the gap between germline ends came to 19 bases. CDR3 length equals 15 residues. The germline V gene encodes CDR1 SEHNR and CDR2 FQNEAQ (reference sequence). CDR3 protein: CASSPPGAPVYEQYF. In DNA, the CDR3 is TGTGCCAGCAGTCCCCCCGGGGCACCCGTTTACGAGCAGTACTTC.

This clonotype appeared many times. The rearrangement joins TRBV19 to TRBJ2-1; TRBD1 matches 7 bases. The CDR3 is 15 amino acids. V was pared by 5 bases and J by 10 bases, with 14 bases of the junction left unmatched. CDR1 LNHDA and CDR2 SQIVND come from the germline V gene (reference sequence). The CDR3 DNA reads TGTGCCAGTAGTCCACACGGGACAGCAAGAGGCGAGCAGTTCTTC. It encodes CASSPHGTARGEQFF.

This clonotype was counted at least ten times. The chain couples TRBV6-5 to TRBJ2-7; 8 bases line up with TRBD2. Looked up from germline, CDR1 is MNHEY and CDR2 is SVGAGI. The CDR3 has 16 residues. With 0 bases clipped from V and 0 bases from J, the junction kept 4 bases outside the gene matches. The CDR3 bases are TGTGCCAGCAGTTACTCTTCGGGAGGGAGCTCCTACGAGCAGTACTTC. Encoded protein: CASSYSSGGSSYEQYF.

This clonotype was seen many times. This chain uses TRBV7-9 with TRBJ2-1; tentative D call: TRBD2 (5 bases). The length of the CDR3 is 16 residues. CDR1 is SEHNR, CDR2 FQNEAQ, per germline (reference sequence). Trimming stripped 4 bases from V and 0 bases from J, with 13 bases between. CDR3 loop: CASSSMTTSSYNEQFF. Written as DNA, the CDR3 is TGTGCCAGCAGCTCAATGACTACAAGCTCCTACAATGAGCAGTTCTTC.

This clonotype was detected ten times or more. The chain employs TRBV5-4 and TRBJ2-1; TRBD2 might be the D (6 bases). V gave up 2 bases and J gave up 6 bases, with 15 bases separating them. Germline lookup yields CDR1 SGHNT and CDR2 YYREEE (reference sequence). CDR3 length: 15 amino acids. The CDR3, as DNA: TGTGCCAGCAGCTTAATTCCGGGACTTGGCAATGAGCAGTTCTTC. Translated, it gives CASSLIPGLGNEQFF. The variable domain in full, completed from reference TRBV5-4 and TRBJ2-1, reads ETGVTQSPTHLIKTRGQQVTLRCSSQSGHNTVSWYQQALGQGPQFIFQYYREEENGRGNFPPRFSGLQFPNYSSELNVNALELDDSALYLCASSLIPGLGNEQFFGPGTRLTVL.

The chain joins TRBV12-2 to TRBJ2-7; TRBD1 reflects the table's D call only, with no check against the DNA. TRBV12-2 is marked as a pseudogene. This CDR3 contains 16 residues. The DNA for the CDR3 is TGTGCAAGTCGCTTAGCGCATCGGGGCAGCTCCTACGAGCAGTACTTC. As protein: CASRLAHRGSSYEQYF.

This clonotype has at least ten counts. CDR3 sequence (DNA): TGTGCCAGCAGCTTGGGGATCGACACTGAAGCTTTCTTT. Translated: CASSLGIDTEAFF. V gene TRBV11-2 combines with J gene TRBJ1-1; no clear D gene. CDR1 and CDR2 from the germline V gene are SGHAT and FQNNGV. The CDR3 has 13 residues. V gave up 3 bases and J gave up 3 bases, with 8 bases separating them.

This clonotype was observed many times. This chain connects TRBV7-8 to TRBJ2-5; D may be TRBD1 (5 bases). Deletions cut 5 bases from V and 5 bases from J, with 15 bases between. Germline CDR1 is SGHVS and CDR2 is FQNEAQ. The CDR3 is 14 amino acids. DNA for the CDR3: TGTGCCAGCAGCGCCGTTGGGGCCTCGGAGACCCAGTACTTC. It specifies CASSAVGASETQYF.

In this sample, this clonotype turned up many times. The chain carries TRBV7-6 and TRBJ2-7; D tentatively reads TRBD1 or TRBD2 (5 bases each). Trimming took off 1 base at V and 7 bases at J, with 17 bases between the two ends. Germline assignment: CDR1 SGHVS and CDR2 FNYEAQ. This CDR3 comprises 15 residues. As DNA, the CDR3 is TGTGCCAGCAGCTTAGTAACCGGGGCCTCTGGAGAGCAGTACTTC. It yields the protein CASSLVTGASGEQYF.

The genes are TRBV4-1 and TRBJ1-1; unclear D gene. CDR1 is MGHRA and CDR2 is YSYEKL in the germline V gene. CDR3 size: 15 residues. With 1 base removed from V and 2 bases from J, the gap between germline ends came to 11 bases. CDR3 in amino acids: CASSQVGTPNTEAFF. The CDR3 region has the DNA TGCGCCAGCAGCCAAGTTGGAACCCCTAACACTGAAGCTTTCTTT.

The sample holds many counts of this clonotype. The CDR3 DNA reads TGCAGCTCCCCAGGAAACACTGAAGCTTTCTTT. It translates to CSSPGNTEAFF. This chain uses TRBV29-1 with TRBJ1-1; D gene unclear. In germline, CDR1 is SQVTM, CDR2 ANQGSEA. The CDR3 covers 11 residues. V was shortened by 8 bases and J by 2 bases, with 9 bases between the two germline ends.